A selection of T cell receptor beta chains follows, all from one sample in a study of blood T cell repertoires in COVID-19. TCRdb keeps only in-frame clones here, not all; method: immunoSEQ multiplex PCR. The profile shows approximately 150,000 clones, about 85% of them singletons. The sample comprised peripheral blood. Every receptor here comes from a human donor with COVID-19, enrolled during active disease. The donor label of this sample is uncertain. Each CDR3 is given with its conserved first and last residue. The order of the fields is clone size, V gene, J gene, CDR3 length, CDR3 protein. Only part of the rows carry a size: once, few, many, or a class if the clone is expanded.

clone_size: -
v_call: TRBV7-6
j_call: TRBJ2-7
cdr3_length: 15
cdr3_aa: CASSFVAGGTYEQYF

clone_size: -
v_call: TRBV25-1
j_call: TRBJ1-2
cdr3_length: 14
cdr3_aa: CASSDMQANYGYTF

clone_size: -
v_call: TRBV6-5
j_call: TRBJ1-3
cdr3_length: 14
cdr3_aa: CASRTGPSGNTIYF

clone_size: -
v_call: TRBV7-9
j_call: TRBJ1-2
cdr3_length: 15
cdr3_aa: CASSLGATESYGYTF

clone_size: -
v_call: TRBV2
j_call: TRBJ2-2
cdr3_length: 15
cdr3_aa: CASSARGSGRGELFF

clone_size: few
v_call: TRBV7-9
j_call: TRBJ2-7
cdr3_length: 12
cdr3_aa: CASSLAGVEQYF

clone_size: -
v_call: TRBV6-5
j_call: TRBJ2-7
cdr3_length: 13
cdr3_aa: CASSRQGNPEQYF

clone_size: -
v_call: TRBV19
j_call: TRBJ1-2
cdr3_length: 13
cdr3_aa: CASSSQGREGYTF

clone_size: -
v_call: TRBV6-6
j_call: TRBJ1-3
cdr3_length: 16
cdr3_aa: CASSYSNQGRGNTIYF

clone_size: -
v_call: TRBV5-4
j_call: TRBJ2-7
cdr3_length: 15
cdr3_aa: CASSLGDRDPYEQYF

clone_size: -
v_call: TRBV2
j_call: TRBJ1-2
cdr3_length: 13
cdr3_aa: CASSVEAHYGYTF

clone_size: -
v_call: TRBV2
j_call: TRBJ2-1
cdr3_length: 13
cdr3_aa: CASSQLERVEQFF

clone_size: -
v_call: TRBV2
j_call: TRBJ1-1
cdr3_length: 14
cdr3_aa: CASRDRGPRGEAFF

clone_size: -
v_call: TRBV7-6
j_call: TRBJ1-2
cdr3_length: 14
cdr3_aa: CASSLAAGIYGYTF

clone_size: -
v_call: TRBV7-7
j_call: TRBJ2-2
cdr3_length: 14
cdr3_aa: CASSVTRNTGELFF

clone_size: few
v_call: TRBV9
j_call: TRBJ2-4
cdr3_length: 15
cdr3_aa: CASSARQGGANIQYF

clone_size: -
v_call: TRBV5-1
j_call: TRBJ2-1
cdr3_length: 15
cdr3_aa: CASSFRTSGESEQFF

clone_size: -
v_call: TRBV10-3
j_call: TRBJ2-5
cdr3_length: 17
cdr3_aa: CAIRSGGAQARQETQYF

clone_size: -
v_call: TRBV7-9
j_call: TRBJ1-1
cdr3_length: 12
cdr3_aa: CASSTGNTEAFF

clone_size: -
v_call: TRBV19
j_call: TRBJ2-1
cdr3_length: 15
cdr3_aa: CATQPDRGGWNEQFF

clone_size: -
v_call: TRBV2
j_call: TRBJ1-1
cdr3_length: 13
cdr3_aa: CASIWDRVQEAFF

clone_size: few
v_call: TRBV6-5
j_call: TRBJ1-4
cdr3_length: 13
cdr3_aa: CASSFKGDEKLFF